Below, 14 T cell receptor beta chains from the same sample are listed, as sequenced in a study of T cells in localized non-small cell lung cancer. The protocol was immunoSEQ multiplex PCR, while the TCRdb copy is restricted to in-frame clones and leaves out a portion. The sample consists of under 40,000 clones, 88% of them appearing once. Sequencing used peripheral blood, obtained before any cancer treatment. The receptor source for this set is a woman aged 40-70 years with stage I lung adenocarcinoma.

In its sample, this clone was seen a few times. The chain couples TRBV2 to TRBJ1-2, with D perhaps TRBD1 (6 bases). The germline V gene has CDR1 SNHLY and CDR2 FYNNEI. CDR3 length: 16 residues. V was pared by 0 bases and J by 3 bases, with 14 bases between. The CDR3 DNA reads TGTGCCAGCAGTGAAGCCCACAGGGTTGGGTACTATGGCTACACCTTC. It specifies CASSEAHRVGYYGYTF.

V and J are TRBV6-6 and TRBJ2-7, with 7 bases matching TRBD1. The CDR3 length is 13 residues. V lost 5 bases, J lost 5 bases, and 6 bases stayed unmatched. From germline, CDR1 is MNHNY and CDR2 SVGAGI (reference sequence). The chain's CDR3 is CASSIQGLNEQYF. In nucleotides, the CDR3 is TGTGCCAGCAGTATACAGGGGCTTAACGAGCAGTACTTC.

The V and J genes are TRBV4-1 and TRBJ2-5, with D unclear. CDR1 and CDR2 from the germline V gene are MGHRA and YSYEKL. Between the trimmed V and J ends, which lost 4 bases and 4 bases, there was a span of 16 bases. CDR3 length: 15 residues. The CDR3 loop reads CASSPIPGRRETQYF. In DNA, the CDR3 is TGCGCCAGCAGCCCTATACCCGGACGGAGAGAGACCCAGTACTTC.

The chain joins TRBV7-2 to TRBJ2-5, with no clear D. Germline V lookup: CDR1 SGHTA, CDR2 FQGNSA. Trimming removed 1 base from V and 3 bases from J, with 9 bases in between. The CDR3 length is 14 residues. The CDR3 coding sequence is TGTGCCAGCAGCTTAGGGTCCATAGAAGAGACCCAGTACTTC. It specifies CASSLGSIEETQYF.

This clone is a singleton in its sample. The CDR3 loop is CASSWDRTEAFF. CDR3 DNA: TGTGCCAGCAGCTGGGATAGGACTGAAGCTTTCTTT. The chain employs TRBV5-6 and TRBJ1-1; D not certain. Germline CDR1 SGHDT, CDR2 YYEEEE. V lost 3 bases to trimming and J lost 5 bases, with 8 bases between them. This CDR3 is built from 12 residues.

This clone occurred once. The J gene is TRBJ1-5, the V gene TRBV30; D gene ambiguous. Germline V lookup: CDR1 GTSNPN, CDR2 SVGIG (reference sequence). V lost 0 bases to trimming and J lost 4 bases, with 7 bases between them. The length of the CDR3 is 13 residues. The CDR3 DNA reads TGTGCCTGGAGTGTAGACCAGAATCAGCCCCAGCATTTT. Translating it yields CAWSVDQNQPQHF.

The V and J genes are TRBV27 and TRBJ2-7; D perhaps matches TRBD1 (6 bases). The length of the CDR3 is 15 residues. Germline CDR1 reads MNHEY; CDR2 reads SMNVEV (reference sequence). Trimming pared 0 bases from V and 2 bases from J, leaving 11 bases between. The CDR3 nucleotides read TGTGCCAGCAGTTTATCTCAGGGGCTTACCTACGAGCAGTACTTC. This sequence encodes CASSLSQGLTYEQYF.

The chain joins TRBV7-6 to TRBJ2-1; 8 bases agree with TRBD2. Unmatched junction bases numbered 7, after V lost 1 base and J lost 5 bases. The CDR3 extends over 16 amino acids. The germline V gene has CDR1 SGHVS and CDR2 FNYEAQ. The DNA for the CDR3 is TGTGCCAGCAGCTTAGACGCGGGGGGTAAGAACAATGAGCAGTTCTTC. Protein product: CASSLDAGGKNNEQFF.

CDR3 DNA: TGCGCCAGCAGCCAAGCGTGGACAGGGATTGGAAACACCATATATTTT. Protein sequence: CASSQAWTGIGNTIYF. This chain uses TRBV4-3 with TRBJ1-3; 8 bases match TRBD1. Germline V lookup: CDR1 LGHNA, CDR2 YSLEER. This CDR3 has 16 residues. J lost 3 bases, V lost 1 base, and 5 bases had no gene match.

J is TRBJ1-5 and V is TRBV27; tentatively, D is TRBD1 (5 bases). This CDR3 region has 14 residues. CDR1 MNHEY and CDR2 SMNVEV come from the germline V gene (reference sequence). V gave up 2 bases and J gave up 0 bases, with 5 bases separating them. The CDR3 loop reads CASSLRGSNQPQHF. The CDR3 nucleotides read TGTGCCAGCAGTTTAAGGGGTAGCAATCAGCCCCAGCATTTT.

This rearrangement joins TRBV5-1 to TRBJ2-3, with 9 bases identical to TRBD1. The CDR3 consists of 14 residues. V trimming: 4 bases; J trimming: 3 bases; junction bases outside the gene matches: 3. The V gene's germline CDR1 is SGHRS and CDR2 YFSETQ. The chain's CDR3 is CASSAGTGTDTQYF. CDR3 DNA: TGCGCCAGCAGCGCCGGGACAGGGACAGATACGCAGTATTTT.

Concerning this clone itself: A junction end diverges from the germline sequence, so it may reflect a read error. J is TRBJ2-2 and V is TRBV10-3; TRBD2 agrees at 8 bases. The CDR3 has 16 residues. The germline V gene has CDR1 ENHRY and CDR2 SYGVKD. The CDR3 coding sequence is TGTGCCATCAGTGGAGACGGGGGGGCGAAGACCGGGGAGCTGTTTTTT. Protein product: CAISGDGGAKTGELFF.

The chain combines TRBV7-9 with TRBJ2-3; TRBD1 might be the D (5 bases). Germline loops: CDR1 SEHNR, CDR2 FQNEAQ (reference sequence). This CDR3 is built from 17 residues. V was clipped by 1 base and J by 1 base, with 15 bases between them. The CDR3 DNA sequence: TGTGCCAGCAGCTTAGTGAAGACAGTGAGACGCACAGATACGCAGTATTTT. It codes for CASSLVKTVRRTDTQYF.

This sequence joins TRBV25-1 and TRBJ1-1; maybe TRBD1 (5 bases). CDR1 MGHDK and CDR2 SYGVNS come from the germline V gene. The CDR3 runs 14 residues. V was clipped by 6 bases and J by 0 bases, with 11 bases between them. In nucleotides, the CDR3 is TGTGCCAGCAGCGACAGCGGGATGAACACTGAAGCTTTCTTT. Protein product: CASSDSGMNTEAFF.